The subject of this entry is one T cell receptor (beta chain). Its specificity is unknown. Some clones are missing from TCRdb's copy, which holds only in-frame ones; the method was immunoSEQ multiplex PCR. The table lists approximately 150,000 clones, 88% of them singletons. The data were obtained in a study of T cell responses to AZD1222 COVID-19 vaccine. Study-wide points: Clonal diversity was possibly underestimated; the donors were predominantly white British and more often female. Reportedly, nearly half the spike-specific TCRs target unmutated variant regions.

Source: peripheral blood, taken on day 0 of AZD1222 vaccination. The receptor was derived from an adult in good health.

CDR3 DNA sequence: TGCAGCGTTGAAGATCAAAGGGGAGACTATGGCTACACCTTC. Its translation: CSVEDQRGDYGYTF. This rearrangement joins TRBV29-1 to TRBJ1-2; a weak D match, TRBD1 (5 bases). Germline V gene sequence: CDR1 SQVTM, CDR2 ANQGSEA. This CDR3 spans 14 amino acids. Trimming removed 0 bases at V and 3 bases at J, with 11 bases between.